This T cell receptor beta chain emerged from a study of T cells after yellow fever vaccination. General observations from the study: Booster sampling recovered most clones from primary vaccination (96% CD4, around 90% CD8). Sorted repertoires could include abundant contaminating clonotypes from bulk cells. It was a weaker secondary response, yet one that peaked faster, at day 5 versus 15.

TCRdb used MiXCR to reprocess the 5' RACE reads, holding one entry per CDR3 protein. The sample holds around 500,000 distinct CDR3 sequences, about a fifth seen once. A word on this clonotype: Its cognate antigen is unknown.

This CDR3 is built from 14 residues. The germline gives CDR1 DFQATT, CDR2 SNEGSKA (reference sequence). Trimming took off 3 bases at V and 2 bases at J, with 11 bases between the two ends. The chain links TRBV20-1 to TRBJ2-1; the D gene is possibly TRBD2 (6 bases). This receptor was obtained from a man between 18 and 29 years old who received the YFV17D yellow fever vaccine. The sample consisted of PBMCs, taken approximately 22 days after the first yellow fever vaccination. CDR3 coding DNA: TGCAGTGCTAGCCGCCCGGGGGCCTACAATGAGCAGTTCTTC. Its protein is CSASRPGAYNEQFF.